This T cell receptor (beta chain) was recovered during a study of blood T cell repertoires in COVID-19. Per germline, CDR1 SGHDN and CDR2 FVKESK. This CDR3 is built from 17 residues. V gave up 1 base and J gave up 1 base, with 17 bases separating them. Sequencing used immunoSEQ multiplex PCR; TCRdb keeps in-frame clones, though not all of them. The table records 200,000 or so clones, around four fifths of them present only once. The TCR comes from a human donor with acute or convalescent COVID-19. The donor label of this sample is uncertain. Sequencing used peripheral blood. This chain uses TRBV14 with TRBJ2-7; possibly TRBD1 for D (5 bases). In DNA, the CDR3 is TGTGCCAGCAGCCAAGTGGGGCGGTCCCCGTCGTCCTACGAGCAGTACTTC. This sequence encodes CASSQVGRSPSSYEQYF.